These 25 T cell receptor beta chains came from one sample sequenced in a study of shared clonotypes between healthy human individuals. This table comes from immunoSEQ multiplex PCR, and its TCRdb copy is limited to in-frame clones, with some not included. The top ten clones hold 0.7% to 0.95% of a sample with around 1,100,000 clones, about 80% of them seen once. Material: memory CD4+ T cells from PBMCs. Subset described: CD45RA-negative fraction. The receptor source for this set is a man between 18 and 35 years old in good health. Some clones in this sample may be carry-over from other donors' samples.

The V and J genes are TRBV19 and TRBJ1-2, with D unresolved. CDR1 is LNHDA and CDR2 is SQIVND in the germline V gene (reference sequence). The CDR3 has 13 amino acids. Deletions cut 4 bases from V and 4 bases from J, with 10 bases between. The CDR3 DNA reads TGTGCCAGTAGTACTCAGGACTTCTATGGCTACACCTTC. It translates to CASSTQDFYGYTF.

The J gene is TRBJ1-2, the V gene TRBV5-6, with D unresolved. V was trimmed by 4 bases and J by 2 bases, leaving 21 bases between them. Germline loops: CDR1 SGHDT, CDR2 YYEEEE. The CDR3 contains 17 residues. The CDR3 bases are TGTGCCAGCAGCAACCGGGCTCTCCTCGTCGCGAACTATGGCTACACCTTC. Residues: CASSNRALLVANYGYTF. Full variable domain (rest looked up from reference TRBV5-6 and TRBJ1-2): DAGVTQSPTHLIKTRGQQVTLRCSPKSGHDTVSWYQQALGQGPQFIFQYYEEEERQRGNFPDRFSGHQFPNYSSELNVNALLLGDSALYLCASSNRALLVANYGYTFGSGTRLTVV.

Points on this clone: This same CDR3 is encoded by further DNA sequences in the sample. The rearrangement uses TRBV9 and TRBJ2-2; perhaps TRBD1 as D (6 bases). V lost 1 base, J lost 0 bases, and 7 bases lay in between. This CDR3 has 15 residues. Germline lookup yields CDR1 SGDLS and CDR2 YYNGEE. CDR3 DNA sequence: TGTGCCAGCAGCGTAAGGGGGTCGAACACCGGGGAGCTGTTTTTT. Protein product: CASSVRGSNTGELFF.

The chain links TRBV7-9 to TRBJ2-3; TRBD2 aligns across 10 bases. This CDR3 contains 15 residues. After removal of 5 bases from V and 5 bases from J, the junction contained 7 bases not matched to a gene. Germline loops: CDR1 SEHNR, CDR2 FQNEAQ (reference sequence). CDR3 nucleotide sequence: TGTGCCAGCAGCCAAAGGACTAGCGGCGAAGATACGCAGTATTTT. Translated: CASSQRTSGEDTQYF. The full variable domain, with the rest looked up from reference TRBV7-9 and TRBJ2-3, is DTGVSQNPRHKITKRGQNVTFRCDPISEHNRLYWYRQTLGQGPEFLTYFQNEAQLEKSRLLSDRFSAERPKGSFSTLEIQRTEQGDSAMYLCASSQRTSGEDTQYFGPGTRLTVL.

The chain carries TRBV19 and TRBJ2-7; either TRBD1 or TRBD2 may supply D (5 bases each). Germline assignment: CDR1 LNHDA and CDR2 SQIVND (reference sequence). Trimming removed 5 bases from V and 9 bases from J, with 17 bases in between. The CDR3 is 13 residues long. CDR3 DNA: TGTGCCAGTAGTCTGGGACGAATGGGTTTGCAGTACTTC. This codes for CASSLGRMGLQYF.

This chain connects TRBV4-2 to TRBJ2-3, with 13 nucleotides matching TRBD2. CDR3 length equals 17 residues. Germline lookup yields CDR1 LGHNA and CDR2 YNFKEQ. V was clipped by 5 bases and J by 4 bases; unmatched bases: 9. The CDR3 DNA follows: TGTGCCAGCAGCTGGAGGACTAGCGGGAGCAGACCAGATACGCAGTATTTT. Amino acid sequence: CASSWRTSGSRPDTQYF.

Of note for this clone: A much larger clone lies a single base off, so this may be a read error. The chain uses TRBV7-3 and TRBJ2-1; D gene ambiguous. This CDR3 spans 13 amino acids. CDR1 SGHTA and CDR2 FQGTGA come from the germline V gene. Deletions cut 5 bases from V and 0 bases from J, with 5 bases between. CDR3 loop: CASSGSSYNEQFF. CDR3 bases: TGTGCCAGCAGCGGTAGCTCCTACAATGAGCAGTTCTTC.

The rearrangement uses TRBV27 and TRBJ2-3; 7 bases align to TRBD2. V lost 6 bases to trimming and J lost 4 bases; unmatched junction nucleotides: 10. Germline values: CDR1 MNHEY, CDR2 SMNVEV (reference sequence). The CDR3 consists of 15 residues. CDR3 loop: CASRNQGGRADTQYF. The DNA for the CDR3 is TGTGCCAGCAGAAACCAGGGTGGGAGGGCAGATACGCAGTATTTT.

This clone appeared a few times. The chain has TRBV18 and TRBJ2-7; tentatively, D is TRBD2 (6 bases). Trimming pared 3 bases from V and 4 bases from J, leaving 22 bases between. The CDR3 covers 17 residues. Germline V CDR1 and CDR2: KGHSH, LQKENI. CDR3 sequence reads: CASSPLHSGTGVYEQYF. Here the CDR3 DNA reads TGTGCCAGCTCACCCCTCCATTCCGGGACTGGGGTATACGAGCAGTACTTC.

The rearrangement joins TRBV4-1 to TRBJ2-1; 7 nucleotides match TRBD2. This CDR3 contains 15 residues. CDR1 is MGHRA and CDR2 is YSYEKL in the germline V gene. The V gene end was trimmed by 6 bases and the J gene end by 7 bases; junction bases not matched to a gene: 12. CDR3 in amino acids: CASRTPGTGGNEQFF. The CDR3 region has the DNA TGCGCCAGCAGGACTCCCGGGACGGGGGGAAATGAGCAGTTCTTC.

This clone has just a few counts. V gene TRBV30 combines with J gene TRBJ1-5; TRBD1 might be the D (6 bases). This CDR3 spans 18 amino acids. Germline V gene lookup returns CDR1 GTSNPN and CDR2 SVGIG (reference sequence). Trimming took off 3 bases at V and 4 bases at J, with 25 bases between the two ends. In nucleotides, the CDR3 is TGTGCCTGGAGGCACAACCCGAGGGGGGCAGGTGTTAATCAGCCCCAGCATTTT. Residues: CAWRHNPRGAGVNQPQHF.

This sequence joins TRBV4-3 and TRBJ1-1; TRBD1 agrees at 7 bases. The CDR3 covers 14 residues. After removal of 3 bases from V and 5 bases from J, the junction contained 6 bases not matched to a gene. CDR1 is LGHNA and CDR2 is YSLEER in the germline V gene. The CDR3 nucleotides are TGCGCCAGCAGCCAGACAGGGTCCCGGACTGAAGCTTTCTTT. Translation gives CASSQTGSRTEAFF.

The chain carries TRBV27 and TRBJ1-5, with D possibly being TRBD1 (6 bases). The germline V gene encodes CDR1 MNHEY and CDR2 SMNVEV (reference sequence). The CDR3 runs 15 residues. V shed 6 bases and J shed 3 bases, with 15 bases lying between them. CDR3 nucleotide sequence: TGTGCCAGCAGAAAGGACAGCATACACAATCAGCCCCAGCATTTT. The encoded protein is CASRKDSIHNQPQHF.

The rearrangement uses TRBV28 and TRBJ2-7; D is unresolved. Trimming shortened V by 1 base and J by 6 bases, and 4 bases separated the two germline ends. Per germline, CDR1 MDHEN and CDR2 SYDVKM. The CDR3 length is 11 residues. The CDR3, as DNA: TGTGCCAGCAGTTTATTTCTCGAGCAGTACTTC. Translation: CASSLFLEQYF.

The chain couples TRBV2 to TRBJ2-1; 16 bases line up with TRBD2. The CDR3 length is 19 residues. With V trimmed by 2 bases and J by 2 bases, 6 bases remained unmatched. Germline CDR1 reads SNHLY; CDR2 reads FYNNEI. DNA of the CDR3: TGTGCCAGCAGTGAAAAGGGACTAGCGGGAGGGGGGGCCTACAATGAGCAGTTCTTC. This translates into CASSEKGLAGGGAYNEQFF. Based on the CDR3 plus reference TRBV2 and TRBJ2-1, the full variable domain is EPEVTQTPSHQVTQMGQEVILRCVPISNHLYFYWYRQILGQKVEFLVSFYNNEISEKSEIFDDQFSVERPDGSNFTLKIRSTKLEDSAMYFCASSEKGLAGGGAYNEQFFGPGTRLTVL.

V is TRBV7-7 and J is TRBJ2-5; D is ambiguous. The CDR3 covers 13 residues. Trimming stripped 3 bases from V and 2 bases from J, with 7 bases between. Germline V gene sequence: CDR1 SSHAT, CDR2 FNYEAQ (reference sequence). The CDR3 reads CASSFNVQETQYF. The CDR3 coding sequence is TGTGCCAGCAGCTTTAACGTTCAAGAGACCCAGTACTTC.

The chain has TRBV11-3 and TRBJ2-2; D is unresolved. V lost 5 bases to trimming and J lost 0 bases, with 22 bases between them. In germline, CDR1 is SGHNT, CDR2 YENEEA. This CDR3 comprises 19 residues. The CDR3 nucleotides are TGTGCCAGCAGCCCCCGCTGGGTGGGTCCTACATCGAACACCGGGGAGCTGTTTTTT. Amino acid sequence: CASSPRWVGPTSNTGELFF.

The rearrangement joins TRBV6-6 to TRBJ2-2; D may be TRBD1 (5 bases). Trimming pared 6 bases from V and 4 bases from J, leaving 12 bases between. The CDR3 runs to 14 residues. CDR1 is MNHNY and CDR2 is SVGAGI in the germline V gene (reference sequence). This chain's CDR3 is CASSIGVRTGELFF. The CDR3 DNA follows: TGTGCCAGCAGCATAGGGGTTCGCACCGGGGAGCTGTTTTTT.

V gene TRBV6-4 combines with J gene TRBJ1-1; unclear D gene. With 6 bases removed from V and 2 bases from J, the gap between germline ends came to 10 bases. The CDR3 runs 13 residues. From germline, CDR1 is MRHNA and CDR2 SNTAGT. The CDR3 protein is CASSLAENTEAFF. The CDR3 coding sequence is TGTGCCAGCAGCCTCGCTGAAAACACTGAAGCTTTCTTT.

This rearrangement joins TRBV11-3 to TRBJ2-1; the D is unclear. This CDR3 region has 12 residues. The ends were cut back, 3 bases at V and 9 bases at J, with 9 bases in the middle. Germline V CDR1 and CDR2: SGHNT, YENEEA. CDR3 sequence (DNA): TGTGCCAGCAGCTTTAAGTCTGCTGAGCAGTTCTTC. Its protein product is CASSFKSAEQFF.

This clone was seen a single time. Other DNA variants within this sample encode the same CDR3. The chain recombines TRBV5-4 with TRBJ2-7, with unresolved D. The CDR3 loop spans 13 amino acids. Germline V gene lookup returns CDR1 SGHNT and CDR2 YYREEE (reference sequence). With 2 bases removed from V and 2 bases from J, the gap between germline ends came to 8 bases. The CDR3 nucleotides are TGTGCCAGCAGCTTCGGCGGTACCTACGAGCAGTACTTC. This encodes CASSFGGTYEQYF.

Concerning this clone: One end of the junction fails to match germline, which may point to a read error. This chain joins TRBV7-3 and TRBJ2-1, with D unresolved. Germline CDR1 and CDR2: SGHTA and FQGTGA. The CDR3 is 15 amino acids. The CDR3 loop reads CTSSPRNSSYNEQFF. CDR3 sequence (DNA): TGTACCAGCAGCCCCCGAAACAGCTCCTACAATGAGCAGTTCTTC.

This clone was counted between two and nine times. The rearrangement uses TRBV29-1 and TRBJ1-4; no definite D call. CDR1 is SQVTM and CDR2 is ANQGSEA in the germline V gene. Trimming pared 6 bases from V and 6 bases from J, leaving 8 bases between. The CDR3 totals 11 residues. Here the CDR3 DNA reads TGCAGCGTCCGGACCCATGAAAAACTGTTTTTT. This translates into CSVRTHEKLFF. The full variable domain, rest sourced from reference TRBV29-1 and TRBJ1-4, is SAVISQKPSRDICQRGTSLTIQCQVDSQVTMMFWYRQQPGQSLTLIATANQGSEATYESGFVIDKFPISRPNLTFSTLTVSNMSPEDSSIYLCSVRTHEKLFFGSGTQLSVL.

The chain uses TRBV14 and TRBJ1-1; 7 bases are a match to TRBD1. V lost 8 bases and J lost 4; bases outside the gene matches: 7. The CDR3 length is 13 residues. CDR1 and CDR2 from the germline V gene are SGHDN and FVKESK. CDR3 in amino acids: CASGNRGFTEAFF. The CDR3 DNA sequence: TGTGCCAGCGGTAACAGGGGTTTCACTGAAGCTTTCTTT.

This clone was counted between two and nine times. The genes are TRBV29-1 and TRBJ2-5; perhaps TRBD1 as D (5 bases). Germline V lookup: CDR1 SQVTM, CDR2 ANQGSEA. This CDR3 region has 12 residues. V lost 6 bases and J lost 1, with 9 bases in between. The CDR3 nucleotides are TGCAGCGTAAGACAGCCCCAAGAGACCCAGTACTTC. This codes for CSVRQPQETQYF.